The sequence of this T cell receptor (beta chain) was determined in a study of OX40 agonist ivuxolimab in advanced cancers. Overall study findings and caveats: The 0.1-3.0 mg/kg partial responders had among the lowest clonal expansion.

Comment on this clone: Its antigen remains unidentified.

CDR1 and CDR2 (germline): GTSNPN, SVGIG (reference sequence). V lost 2 bases and J lost 10, with 15 bases in between. The CDR3 is 13 amino acids. Here immunoSEQ multiplex PCR was the method, and the copy in TCRdb shows in-frame clones only, minus some. The profile shows tens of thousands of clones, just under 90% of them singletons. Sequenced here: CD4+ or CD8+ T cells sorted from blood, sampled in a trial of the OX40 agonist ivuxolimab. This clonotype was sampled from an adult with an advanced solid tumor such as melanoma, head and neck, liver or kidney cancer. The gene calls are TRBV30 and TRBJ2-1, with unresolved D. CDR3 sequence: CAWSIPLNIEQFF. The CDR3 region has the DNA TGTGCCTGGAGTATTCCCCTAAACATCGAGCAGTTCTTC.